The 5 T cell receptor beta chains below were found in one sample sequenced in a study of patients and donors after allogeneic stem cell transplantation. TCRdb itself ran the RT-PCR reads through MiXCR, one entry per CDR3 protein. This repertoire shows more than 850,000 distinct CDR3 sequences, roughly 17% found once; its top ten account for 5% to 6.5%. The specimen sequenced was blood, either unsorted or a sorted T cell fraction (not recorded which). All receptors come from a human donor who was either an allogeneic HSCT recipient or a stem cell or donor lymphocyte infusion donor (not recorded which). It is not recorded whose cells these are; they may come from a transplant donor.

This clonotype was found a few times. The V call is TRBV12-3 or TRBV12-4, the J call TRBJ2-7, with a weak D call TRBD1 (6 bases). The CDR3 is 16 amino acids. The V end lost 4 bases, the J end lost 3 bases, and 19 bases lay between the germline ends. CDR3: CASSSVTGSKGYEQYF. The CDR3 nucleotides are TGTGCCAGCAGTTCGGTGACAGGATCTAAGGGCTACGAGCAGTACTTC.

This clonotype was detected a few times. The V gene is TRBV10-3, the J gene TRBJ1-3, with unresolved D. V lost 5 bases and J lost 1, with 9 bases in between. The CDR3 covers 14 residues. CDR1 is ENHRY, CDR2 SYGVKD, per germline. Here the CDR3 DNA reads TGTGCCATCAGTTCCAGGAGGTCTGGAAACACCATATATTTT. It codes for CAISSRRSGNTIYF.

This clonotype showed up just a few times. This rearrangement joins TRBV4-1 to TRBJ1-1, with D possibly matching TRBD1 (5 bases). CDR1 and CDR2 (germline): MGHRA, YSYEKL. The V end lost 5 bases, the J end lost 4 bases, and 11 bases lay between the germline ends. This CDR3 has 13 amino acids. CDR3 residues: CASSGRQSTEAFF. The DNA for the CDR3 is TGCGCCAGCAGCGGAAGACAGAGCACTGAAGCTTTCTTT.

V is TRBV7-2 and J is TRBJ2-5; D call uncertain. Germline V lookup: CDR1 SGHTA, CDR2 FQGNSA. CDR3 length: 13 amino acids. V lost 6 bases, J lost 2 bases, and 10 bases lay in between. CDR3 sequence (DNA): TGTGCCAGCAGGGGAACGGTGCAAGAGACCCAGTACTTC. It yields the protein CASRGTVQETQYF.

This clonotype was picked up a small number of times. This chain joins TRBV24-1 and TRBJ2-3; possible D gene TRBD1, 5 bases. This CDR3 spans 14 amino acids. Trimming stripped 8 bases from V and 2 bases from J, with 13 bases between. Germline V gives CDR1 KGHDR, CDR2 SFDVKD. The CDR3, as DNA: TGTGCCACCATGGACCAGGGATACACAGATACGCAGTATTTT. This codes for CATMDQGYTDTQYF.